This TCR beta chain was identified in a study of T cells in Graves' hyperthyroidism and ophthalmopathy. Regarding the study as a whole: Blood also showed most of the thyroid clonotypes that were expanded above 0.001.

Amplified TCR beta CDR3 regions came from RNA transcripts. HTBI primers were used for first-round RT-PCR of the TCR CDR3. Using its own MiXCR run on the multiplex PCR reads, TCRdb lists one record per CDR3 protein. The sample yields approximately 590,000 distinct CDR3 sequences, approximately 15% seen once. This clonotype was picked up a small number of times. The antigen remains unidentified. V dropped 5 bases and J dropped 0 bases, with 11 bases sitting between them. The CDR3 is 15 amino acids. The germline gives CDR1 LNHDA, CDR2 SQIVND (reference sequence). The chain couples TRBV19 to TRBJ1-5; perhaps TRBD1 as D (5 bases). The material sequenced was blood. The TCR comes from a woman in her 30s with Graves' hyperthyroidism. CDR3 sequence: CASSSDRASNQPQHF. The DNA for the CDR3 is TGTGCCAGTAGTTCCGACAGAGCTAGCAATCAGCCCCAGCATTTT.